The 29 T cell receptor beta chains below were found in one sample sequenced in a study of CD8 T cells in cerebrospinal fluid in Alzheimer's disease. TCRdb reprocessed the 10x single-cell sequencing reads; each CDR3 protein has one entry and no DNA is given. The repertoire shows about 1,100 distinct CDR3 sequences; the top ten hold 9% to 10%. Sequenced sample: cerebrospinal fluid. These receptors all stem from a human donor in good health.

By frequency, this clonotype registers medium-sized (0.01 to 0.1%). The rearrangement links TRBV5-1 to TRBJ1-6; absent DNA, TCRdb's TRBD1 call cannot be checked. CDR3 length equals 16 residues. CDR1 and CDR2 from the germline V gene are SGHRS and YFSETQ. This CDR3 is CASSLFARDRDSPLHF.

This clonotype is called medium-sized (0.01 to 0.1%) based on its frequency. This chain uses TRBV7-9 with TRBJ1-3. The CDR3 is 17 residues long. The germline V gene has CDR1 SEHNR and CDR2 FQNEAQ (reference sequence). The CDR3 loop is CASSAGLRGLRGNTIYF.

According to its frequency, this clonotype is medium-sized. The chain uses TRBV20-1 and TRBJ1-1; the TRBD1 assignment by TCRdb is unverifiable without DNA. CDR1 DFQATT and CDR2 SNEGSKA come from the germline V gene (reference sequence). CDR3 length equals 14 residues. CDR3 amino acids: CSARDQGQVVVAFF.

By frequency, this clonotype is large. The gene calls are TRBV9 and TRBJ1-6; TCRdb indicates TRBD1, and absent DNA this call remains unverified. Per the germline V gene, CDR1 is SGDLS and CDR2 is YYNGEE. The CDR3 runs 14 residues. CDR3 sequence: CASSRASGDSPLHF.

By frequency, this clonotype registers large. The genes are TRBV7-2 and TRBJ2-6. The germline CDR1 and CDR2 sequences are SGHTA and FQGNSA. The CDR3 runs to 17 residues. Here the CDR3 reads CASSRVFAPSGANVLTF.

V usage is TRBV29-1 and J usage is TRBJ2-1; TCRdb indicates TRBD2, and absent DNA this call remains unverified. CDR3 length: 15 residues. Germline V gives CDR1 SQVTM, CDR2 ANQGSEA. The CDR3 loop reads CSVGLAGISYNEQFF.

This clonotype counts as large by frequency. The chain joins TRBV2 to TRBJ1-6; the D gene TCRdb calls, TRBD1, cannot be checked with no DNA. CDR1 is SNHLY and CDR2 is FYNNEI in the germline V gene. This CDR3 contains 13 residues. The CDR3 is CATSPDRVSPLHF. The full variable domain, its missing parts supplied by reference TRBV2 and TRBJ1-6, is EPEVTQTPSHQVTQMGQEVILRCVPISNHLYFYWYRQILGQKVEFLVSFYNNEISEKSEIFDDQFSVERPDGSNFTLKIRSTKLEDSAMYFCATSPDRVSPLHFGNGTRLTVT.

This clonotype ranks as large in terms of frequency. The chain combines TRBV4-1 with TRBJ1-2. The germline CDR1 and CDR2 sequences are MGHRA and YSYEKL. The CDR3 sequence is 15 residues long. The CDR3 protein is CASSQDPTTNYGYTF.

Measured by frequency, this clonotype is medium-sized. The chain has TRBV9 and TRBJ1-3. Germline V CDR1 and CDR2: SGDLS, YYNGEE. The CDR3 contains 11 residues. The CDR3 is CASSRGNTIYF.

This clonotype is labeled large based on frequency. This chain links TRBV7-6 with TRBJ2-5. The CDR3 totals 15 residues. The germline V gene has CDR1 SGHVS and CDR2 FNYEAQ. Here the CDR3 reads CASSYSRGDGETQYF. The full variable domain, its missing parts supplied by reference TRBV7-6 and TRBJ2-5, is GAGVSQSPRYKVTKRGQDVALRCDPISGHVSLYWYRQALGQGPEFLTYFNYEAQQDKSGLPNDRFSAERPEGSISTLTIQRTEQRDSAMYRCASSYSRGDGETQYFGPGTRLLVL.

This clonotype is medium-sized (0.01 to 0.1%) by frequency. The CDR3: CASSTGRIEKLFF. The chain combines TRBV18 with TRBJ1-4; with no DNA, the TCRdb D assignment of TRBD1 cannot be verified. Per the germline V gene, CDR1 is KGHSH and CDR2 is LQKENI. The CDR3 runs to 13 residues.

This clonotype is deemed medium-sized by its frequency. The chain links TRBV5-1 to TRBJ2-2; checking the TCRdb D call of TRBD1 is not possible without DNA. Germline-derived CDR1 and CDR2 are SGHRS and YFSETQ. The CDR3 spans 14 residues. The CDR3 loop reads CASSLASGAGELFF.

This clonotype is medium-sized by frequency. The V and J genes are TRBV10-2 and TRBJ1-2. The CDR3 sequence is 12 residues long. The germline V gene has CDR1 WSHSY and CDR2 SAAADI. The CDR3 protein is CASSGAGLGYTF.

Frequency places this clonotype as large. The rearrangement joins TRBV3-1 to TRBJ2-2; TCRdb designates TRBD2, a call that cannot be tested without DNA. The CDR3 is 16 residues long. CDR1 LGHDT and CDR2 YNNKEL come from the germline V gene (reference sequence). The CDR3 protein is CASSQVGRGSNEELFF.

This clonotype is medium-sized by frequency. The CDR3 loop is CASSLKGLAGEYQETQYF. The chain employs TRBV27 and TRBJ2-5; the D call of TRBD2 rests on TCRdb alone, since no DNA is present to check it. The germline V gene has CDR1 MNHEY and CDR2 SMNVEV (reference sequence). The CDR3 covers 18 residues.

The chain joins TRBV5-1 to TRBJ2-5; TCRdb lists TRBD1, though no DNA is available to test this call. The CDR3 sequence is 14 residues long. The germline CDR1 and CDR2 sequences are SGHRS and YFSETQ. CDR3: CASSLGRTGWDQYF.

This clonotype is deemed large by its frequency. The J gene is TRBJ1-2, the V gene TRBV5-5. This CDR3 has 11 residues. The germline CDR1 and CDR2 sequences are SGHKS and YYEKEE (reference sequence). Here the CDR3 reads CASSWDYGYTF.

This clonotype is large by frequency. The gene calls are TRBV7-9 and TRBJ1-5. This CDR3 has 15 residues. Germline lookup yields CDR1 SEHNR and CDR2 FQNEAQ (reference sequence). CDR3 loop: CASSLLLPLNQPQHF.

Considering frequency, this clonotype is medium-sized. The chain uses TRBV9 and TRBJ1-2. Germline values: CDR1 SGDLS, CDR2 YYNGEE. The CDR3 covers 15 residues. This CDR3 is CASSPNLDLKNGYTF.

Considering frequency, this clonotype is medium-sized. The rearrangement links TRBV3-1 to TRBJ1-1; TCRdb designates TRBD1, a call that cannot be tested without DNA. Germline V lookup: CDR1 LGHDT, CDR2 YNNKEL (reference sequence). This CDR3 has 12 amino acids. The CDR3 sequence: CASSRTGVRAFF.

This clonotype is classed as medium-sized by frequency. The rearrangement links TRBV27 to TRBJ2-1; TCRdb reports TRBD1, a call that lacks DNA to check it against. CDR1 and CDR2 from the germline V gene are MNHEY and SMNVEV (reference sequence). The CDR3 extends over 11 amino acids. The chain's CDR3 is CASSTDRAQFF.

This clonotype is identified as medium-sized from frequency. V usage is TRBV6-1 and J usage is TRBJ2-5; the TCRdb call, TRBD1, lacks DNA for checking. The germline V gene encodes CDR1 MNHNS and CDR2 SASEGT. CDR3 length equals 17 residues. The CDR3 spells CASSHGGGFAQGETQYF.

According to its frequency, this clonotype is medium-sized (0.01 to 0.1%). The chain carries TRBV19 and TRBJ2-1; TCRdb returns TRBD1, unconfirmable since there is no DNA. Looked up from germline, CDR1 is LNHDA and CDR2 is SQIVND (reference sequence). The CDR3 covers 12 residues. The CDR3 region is CASRERDREQFF.

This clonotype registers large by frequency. The CDR3 here is CASSALGGGDEQYF. The V call is TRBV13, the J call TRBJ2-7; with no DNA, the TCRdb D assignment of TRBD2 cannot be verified. This CDR3 comprises 14 residues. From germline, CDR1 is PRHDT and CDR2 FYEKMQ (reference sequence). Complete variable domain (other parts from reference TRBV13 and TRBJ2-7): AAGVIQSPRHLIKEKRETATLKCYPIPRHDTVYWYQQGPGQDPQFLISFYEKMQSDKGSIPDRFSAQQFSDYHSELNMSSLELGDSALYFCASSALGGGDEQYFGPGTRLTVT.

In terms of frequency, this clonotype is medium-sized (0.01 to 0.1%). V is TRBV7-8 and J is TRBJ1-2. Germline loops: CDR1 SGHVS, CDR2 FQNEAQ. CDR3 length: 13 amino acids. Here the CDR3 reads CASSLAHLGGYTF.

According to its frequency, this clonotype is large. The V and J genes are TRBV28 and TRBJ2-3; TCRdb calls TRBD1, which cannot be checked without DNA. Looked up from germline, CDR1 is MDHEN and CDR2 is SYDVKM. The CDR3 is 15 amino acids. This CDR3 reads CASKTGDGRTDTQYF.

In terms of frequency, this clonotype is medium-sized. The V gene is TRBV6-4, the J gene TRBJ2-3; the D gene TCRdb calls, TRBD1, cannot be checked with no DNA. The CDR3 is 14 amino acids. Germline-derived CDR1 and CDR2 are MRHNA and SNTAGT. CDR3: CASSAQGPTDTQYF.

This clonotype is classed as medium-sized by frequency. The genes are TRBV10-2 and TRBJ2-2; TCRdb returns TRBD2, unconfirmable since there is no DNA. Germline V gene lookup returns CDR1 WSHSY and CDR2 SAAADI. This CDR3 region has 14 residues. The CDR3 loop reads CASSGLADTGELFF.

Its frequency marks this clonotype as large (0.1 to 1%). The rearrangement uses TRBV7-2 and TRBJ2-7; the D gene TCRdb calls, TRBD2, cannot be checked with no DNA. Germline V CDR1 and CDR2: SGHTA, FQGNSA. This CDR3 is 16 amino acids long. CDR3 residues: CASTSRGSQGGSEQYF.